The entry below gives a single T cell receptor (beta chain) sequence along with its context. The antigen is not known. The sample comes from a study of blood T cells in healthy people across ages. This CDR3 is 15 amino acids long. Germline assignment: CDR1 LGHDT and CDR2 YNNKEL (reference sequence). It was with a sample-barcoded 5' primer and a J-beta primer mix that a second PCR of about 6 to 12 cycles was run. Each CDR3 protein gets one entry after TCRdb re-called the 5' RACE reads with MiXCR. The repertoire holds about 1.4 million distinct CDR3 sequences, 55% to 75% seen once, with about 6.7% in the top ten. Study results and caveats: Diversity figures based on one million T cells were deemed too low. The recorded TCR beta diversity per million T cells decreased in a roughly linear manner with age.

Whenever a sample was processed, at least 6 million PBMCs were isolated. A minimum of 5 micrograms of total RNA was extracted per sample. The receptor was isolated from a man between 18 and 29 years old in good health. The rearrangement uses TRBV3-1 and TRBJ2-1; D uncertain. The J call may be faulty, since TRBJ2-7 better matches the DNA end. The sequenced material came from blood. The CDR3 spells CASSQSLSAYNEQYF. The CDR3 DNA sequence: TGTGCCAGCAGCCAATCCCTGTCGGCCTACAATGAGCAGTACTTC.